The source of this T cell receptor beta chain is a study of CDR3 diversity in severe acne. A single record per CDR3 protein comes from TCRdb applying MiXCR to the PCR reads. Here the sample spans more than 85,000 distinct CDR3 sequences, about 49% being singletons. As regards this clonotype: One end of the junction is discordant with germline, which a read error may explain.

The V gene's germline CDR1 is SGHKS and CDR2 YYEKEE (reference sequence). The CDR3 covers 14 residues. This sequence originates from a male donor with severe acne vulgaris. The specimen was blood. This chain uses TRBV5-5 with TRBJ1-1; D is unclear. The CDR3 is CASSLASGNTEAFF. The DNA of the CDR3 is TGCGCCAGCAGCTTGGCCTCAGGGAACACTGAAGCTTTCTTT.